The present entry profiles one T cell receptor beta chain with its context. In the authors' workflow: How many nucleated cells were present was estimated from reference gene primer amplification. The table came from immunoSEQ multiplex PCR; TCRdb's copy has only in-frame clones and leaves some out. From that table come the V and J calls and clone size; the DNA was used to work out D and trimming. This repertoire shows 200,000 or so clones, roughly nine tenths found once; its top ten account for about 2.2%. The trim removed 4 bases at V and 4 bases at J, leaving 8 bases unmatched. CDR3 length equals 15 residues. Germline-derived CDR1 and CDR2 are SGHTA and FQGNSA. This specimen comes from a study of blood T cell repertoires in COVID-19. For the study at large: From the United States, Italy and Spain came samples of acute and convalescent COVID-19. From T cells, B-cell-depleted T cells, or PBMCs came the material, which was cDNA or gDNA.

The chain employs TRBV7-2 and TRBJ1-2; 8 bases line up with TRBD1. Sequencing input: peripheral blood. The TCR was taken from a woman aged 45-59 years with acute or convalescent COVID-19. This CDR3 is CASSSQRTGSYGYTF. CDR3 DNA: TGTGCCAGCAGCTCTCAGAGGACAGGGAGCTATGGCTACACCTTC. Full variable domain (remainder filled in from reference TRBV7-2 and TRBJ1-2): GAGVSQSPSNKVTEKGKDVELRCDPISGHTALYWYRQSLGQGLEFLIYFQGNSAPDKSGLPSDRFSAERTGGSVSTLTIQRTQQEDSAVYLCASSSQRTGSYGYTFGSGTRLTVV.